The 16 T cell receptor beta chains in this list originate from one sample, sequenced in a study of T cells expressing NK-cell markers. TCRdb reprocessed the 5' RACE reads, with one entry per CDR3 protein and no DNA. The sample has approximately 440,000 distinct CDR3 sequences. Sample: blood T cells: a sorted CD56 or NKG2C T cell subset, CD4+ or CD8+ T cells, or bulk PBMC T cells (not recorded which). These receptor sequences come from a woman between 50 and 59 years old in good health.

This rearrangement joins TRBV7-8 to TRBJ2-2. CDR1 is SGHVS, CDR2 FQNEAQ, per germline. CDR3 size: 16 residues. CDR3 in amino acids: CASSQSRMGMNGELFF.

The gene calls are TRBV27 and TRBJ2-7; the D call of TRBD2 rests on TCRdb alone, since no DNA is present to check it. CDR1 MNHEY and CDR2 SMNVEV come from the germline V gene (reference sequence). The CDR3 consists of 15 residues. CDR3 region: CASSLGWEKAYEQYF.

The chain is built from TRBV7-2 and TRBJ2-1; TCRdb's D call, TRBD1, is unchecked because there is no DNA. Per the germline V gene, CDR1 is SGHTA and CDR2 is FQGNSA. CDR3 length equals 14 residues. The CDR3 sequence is CASSLIPGQNRQFF.

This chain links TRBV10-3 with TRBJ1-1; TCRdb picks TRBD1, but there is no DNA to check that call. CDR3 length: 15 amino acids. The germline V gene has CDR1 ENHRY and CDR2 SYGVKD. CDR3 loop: CAISEQTQGHTEAFF.

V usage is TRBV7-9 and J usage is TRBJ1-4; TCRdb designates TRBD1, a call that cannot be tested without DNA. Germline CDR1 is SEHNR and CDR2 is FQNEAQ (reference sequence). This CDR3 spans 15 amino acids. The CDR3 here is CASSSGTATNEKLFF.

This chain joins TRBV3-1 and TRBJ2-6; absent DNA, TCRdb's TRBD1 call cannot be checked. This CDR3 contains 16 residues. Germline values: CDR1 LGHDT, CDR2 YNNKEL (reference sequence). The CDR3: CASSQWTGAGANVLTF.

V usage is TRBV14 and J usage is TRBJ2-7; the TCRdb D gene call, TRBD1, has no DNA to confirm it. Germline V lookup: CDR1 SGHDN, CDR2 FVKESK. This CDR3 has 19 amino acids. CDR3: CASSQFIAGGGAVAYEQYF.

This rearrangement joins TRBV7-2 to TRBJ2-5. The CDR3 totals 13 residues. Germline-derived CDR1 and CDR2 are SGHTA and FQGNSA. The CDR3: CASSDSGQETQYF. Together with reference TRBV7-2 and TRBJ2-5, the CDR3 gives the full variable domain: GAGVSQSPSNKVTEKGKDVELRCDPISGHTALYWYRQSLGQGLEFLIYFQGNSAPDKSGLPSDRFSAERTGGSVSTLTIQRTQQEDSAVYLCASSDSGQETQYFGPGTRLLVL.

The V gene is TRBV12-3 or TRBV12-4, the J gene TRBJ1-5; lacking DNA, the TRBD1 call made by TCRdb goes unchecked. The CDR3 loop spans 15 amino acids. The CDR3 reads CASSLGRGWNQPQHF.

The CDR3 is CASSAGIQGAFGAAKNIQYF. V gene TRBV3-1 combines with J gene TRBJ2-4; no DNA is available, so the TRBD1 call from TCRdb remains unchecked. The germline gives CDR1 LGHDT, CDR2 YNNKEL (reference sequence). This CDR3 contains 20 residues. The whole variable domain, remainder taken from reference TRBV3-1 and TRBJ2-4, is DTAVSQTPKYLVTQMGNDKSIKCEQNLGHDTMYWYKQDSKKFLKIMFSYNNKELIINETVPNRFSPKSPDKAHLNLHINSLELGDSAVYFCASSAGIQGAFGAAKNIQYFGAGTRLSVL.

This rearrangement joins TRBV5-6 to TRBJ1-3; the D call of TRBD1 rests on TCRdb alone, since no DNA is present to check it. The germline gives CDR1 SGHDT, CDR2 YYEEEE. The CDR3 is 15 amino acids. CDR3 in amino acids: CASSLGDRDGHTIYF.

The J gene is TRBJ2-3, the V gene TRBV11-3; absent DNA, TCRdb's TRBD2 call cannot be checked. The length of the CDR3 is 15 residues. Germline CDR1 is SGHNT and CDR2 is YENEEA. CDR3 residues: CASSPGLAGGLAQYF.

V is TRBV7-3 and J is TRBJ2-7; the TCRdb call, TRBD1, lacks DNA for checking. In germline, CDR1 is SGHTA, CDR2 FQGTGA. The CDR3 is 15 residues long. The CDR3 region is CASSFAPGTAYEQYF. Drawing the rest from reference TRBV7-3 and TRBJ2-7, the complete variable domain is GAGVSQTPSNKVTEKGKYVELRCDPISGHTALYWYRQSLGQGPEFLIYFQGTGAADDSGLPNDRFFAVRPEGSVSTLKIQRTERGDSAVYLCASSFAPGTAYEQYFGPGTRLTVT.

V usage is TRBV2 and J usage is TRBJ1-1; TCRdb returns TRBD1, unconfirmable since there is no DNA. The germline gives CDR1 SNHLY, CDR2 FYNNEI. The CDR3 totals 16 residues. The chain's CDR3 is CASAGQGVVQNTEAFF. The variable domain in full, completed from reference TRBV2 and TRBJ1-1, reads EPEVTQTPSHQVTQMGQEVILRCVPISNHLYFYWYRQILGQKVEFLVSFYNNEISEKSEIFDDQFSVERPDGSNFTLKIRSTKLEDSAMYFCASAGQGVVQNTEAFFGQGTRLTVV.

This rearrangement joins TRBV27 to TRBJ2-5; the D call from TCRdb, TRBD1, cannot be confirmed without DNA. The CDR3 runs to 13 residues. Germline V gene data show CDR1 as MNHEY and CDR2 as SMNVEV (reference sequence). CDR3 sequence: CASSSGWLRTQYF.

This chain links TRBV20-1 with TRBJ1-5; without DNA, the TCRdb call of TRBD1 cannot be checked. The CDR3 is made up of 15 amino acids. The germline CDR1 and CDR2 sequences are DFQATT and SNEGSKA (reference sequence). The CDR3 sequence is CSARGGTNSNQPQHF.